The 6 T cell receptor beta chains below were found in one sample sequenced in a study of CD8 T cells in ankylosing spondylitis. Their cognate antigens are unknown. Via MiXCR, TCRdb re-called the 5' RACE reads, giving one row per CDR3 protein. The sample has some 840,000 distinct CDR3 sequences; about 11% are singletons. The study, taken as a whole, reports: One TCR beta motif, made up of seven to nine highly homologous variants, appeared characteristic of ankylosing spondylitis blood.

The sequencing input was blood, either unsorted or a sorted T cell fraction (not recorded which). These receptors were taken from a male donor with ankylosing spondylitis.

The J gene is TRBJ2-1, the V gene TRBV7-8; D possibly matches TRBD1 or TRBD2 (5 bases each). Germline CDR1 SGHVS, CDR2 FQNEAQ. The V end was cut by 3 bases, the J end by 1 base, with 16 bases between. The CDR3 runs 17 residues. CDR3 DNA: TGTGCCAGCAGCTTGAGCCGGGACCCTAAATCCTACAATGAGCAGTTCTTC. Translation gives CASSLSRDPKSYNEQFF.

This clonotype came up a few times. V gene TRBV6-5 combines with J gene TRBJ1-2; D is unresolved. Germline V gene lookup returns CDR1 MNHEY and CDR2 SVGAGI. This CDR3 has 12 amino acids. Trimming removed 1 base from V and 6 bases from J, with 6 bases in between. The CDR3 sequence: CASSYFGNGYTF. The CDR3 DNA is TGTGCCAGCAGTTACTTTGGAAATGGCTACACCTTC.

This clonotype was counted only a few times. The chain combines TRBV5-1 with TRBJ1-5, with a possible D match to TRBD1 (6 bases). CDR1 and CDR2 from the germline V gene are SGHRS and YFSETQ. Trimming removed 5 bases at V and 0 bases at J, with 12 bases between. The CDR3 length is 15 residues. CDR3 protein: CASRPGQDSNQPQHF. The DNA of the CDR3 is TGCGCCAGCAGACCGGGACAAGATAGCAATCAGCCCCAGCATTTT.

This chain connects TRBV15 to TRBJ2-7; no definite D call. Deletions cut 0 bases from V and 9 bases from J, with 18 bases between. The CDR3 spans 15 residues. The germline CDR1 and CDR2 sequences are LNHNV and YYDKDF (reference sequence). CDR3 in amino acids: CATSRDSLPNGRQYF. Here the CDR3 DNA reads TGTGCCACCAGCAGAGATTCGTTACCGAACGGGCGGCAGTACTTC.

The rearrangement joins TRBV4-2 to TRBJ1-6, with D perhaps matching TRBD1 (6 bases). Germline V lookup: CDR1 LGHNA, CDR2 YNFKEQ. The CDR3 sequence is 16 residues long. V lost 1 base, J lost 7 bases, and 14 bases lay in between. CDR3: CASSQVGTRGNSPLHF. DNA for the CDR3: TGTGCCAGCAGCCAAGTGGGGACCAGGGGAAATTCACCCCTCCACTTT.

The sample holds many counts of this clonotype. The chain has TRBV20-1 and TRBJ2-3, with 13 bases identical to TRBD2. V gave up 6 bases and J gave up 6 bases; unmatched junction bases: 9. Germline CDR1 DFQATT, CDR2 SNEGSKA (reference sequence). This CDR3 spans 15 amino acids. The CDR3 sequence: CSAPRTSGSGDTQYF. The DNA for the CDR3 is TGCAGTGCCCCCCGGACTAGCGGGAGTGGGGATACGCAGTATTTT.